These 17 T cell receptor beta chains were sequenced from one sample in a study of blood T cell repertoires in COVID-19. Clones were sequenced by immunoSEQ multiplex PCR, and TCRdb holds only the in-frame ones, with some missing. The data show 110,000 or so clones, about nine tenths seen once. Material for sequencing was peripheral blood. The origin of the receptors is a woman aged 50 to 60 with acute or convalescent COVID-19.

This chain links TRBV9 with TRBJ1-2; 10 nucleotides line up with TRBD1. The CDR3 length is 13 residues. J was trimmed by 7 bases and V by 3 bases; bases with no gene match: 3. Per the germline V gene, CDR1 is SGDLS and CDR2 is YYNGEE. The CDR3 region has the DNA TGTGCCAGCAGCGCGACAGGGGGCTCTGGCTACACCTTC. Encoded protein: CASSATGGSGYTF.

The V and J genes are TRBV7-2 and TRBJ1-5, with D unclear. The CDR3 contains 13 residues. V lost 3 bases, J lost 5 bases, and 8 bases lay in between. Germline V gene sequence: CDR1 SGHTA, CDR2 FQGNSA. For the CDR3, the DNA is TGTGCCAGCAGCTTTTCACGGGATCAGCCCCAGCATTTT. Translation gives CASSFSRDQPQHF. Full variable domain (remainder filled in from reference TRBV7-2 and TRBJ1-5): GAGVSQSPSNKVTEKGKDVELRCDPISGHTALYWYRQSLGQGLEFLIYFQGNSAPDKSGLPSDRFSAERTGGSVSTLTIQRTQQEDSAVYLCASSFSRDQPQHFGDGTRLSIL.

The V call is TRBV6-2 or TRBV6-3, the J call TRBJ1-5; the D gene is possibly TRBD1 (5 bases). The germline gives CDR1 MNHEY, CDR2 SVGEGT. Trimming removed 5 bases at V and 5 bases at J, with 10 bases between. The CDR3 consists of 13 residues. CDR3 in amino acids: CASSITGDQPQHF. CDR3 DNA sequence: TGTGCCAGCAGTATTACAGGAGATCAGCCCCAGCATTTT.

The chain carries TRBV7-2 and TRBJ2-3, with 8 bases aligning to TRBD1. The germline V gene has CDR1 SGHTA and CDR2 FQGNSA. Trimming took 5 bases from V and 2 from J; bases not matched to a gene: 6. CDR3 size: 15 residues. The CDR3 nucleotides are TGTGCCAGCAGCATAGACAGGGGAATCACAGATACGCAGTATTTT. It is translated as CASSIDRGITDTQYF.

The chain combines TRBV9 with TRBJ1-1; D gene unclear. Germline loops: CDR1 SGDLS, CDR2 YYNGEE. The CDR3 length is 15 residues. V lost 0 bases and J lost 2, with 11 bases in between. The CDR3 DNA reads TGTGCCAGCAGCGTAGCTGGAGGGATTAACACTGAAGCTTTCTTT. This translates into CASSVAGGINTEAFF.

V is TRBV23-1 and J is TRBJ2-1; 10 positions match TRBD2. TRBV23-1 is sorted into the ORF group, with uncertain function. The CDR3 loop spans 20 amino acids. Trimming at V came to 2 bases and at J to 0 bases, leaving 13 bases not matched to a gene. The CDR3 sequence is CASSQRSFSGGLSSYNEQFF. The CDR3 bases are TGCGCCAGCAGTCAAAGGTCCTTTAGCGGGGGGTTAAGCTCCTACAATGAGCAGTTCTTC.

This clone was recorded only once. DNA for the CDR3: TGTGCCAGCTCACTATCAGGAACCTACGAGCAGTACTTC. This gives the protein CASSLSGTYEQYF. The V gene is TRBV18, the J gene TRBJ2-7, with D unclear. This CDR3 comprises 13 residues. Germline V gives CDR1 KGHSH, CDR2 LQKENI. V was clipped by 4 bases and J by 2 bases, with 9 bases between them.

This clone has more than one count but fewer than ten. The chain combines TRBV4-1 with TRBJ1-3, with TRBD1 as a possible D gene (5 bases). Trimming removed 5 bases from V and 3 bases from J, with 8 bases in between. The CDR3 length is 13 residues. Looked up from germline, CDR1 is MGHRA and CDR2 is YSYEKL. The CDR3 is CASSGGGGNTIYF. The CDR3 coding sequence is TGCGCCAGCAGCGGGGGAGGTGGAAACACCATATATTTT.

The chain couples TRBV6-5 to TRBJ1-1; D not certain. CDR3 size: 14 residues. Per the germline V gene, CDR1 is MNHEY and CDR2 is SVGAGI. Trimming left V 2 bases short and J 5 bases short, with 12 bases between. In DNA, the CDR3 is TGTGCCAGCAGTTACGCACGAACGGGGACTGAAGCTTTCTTT. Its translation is CASSYARTGTEAFF.

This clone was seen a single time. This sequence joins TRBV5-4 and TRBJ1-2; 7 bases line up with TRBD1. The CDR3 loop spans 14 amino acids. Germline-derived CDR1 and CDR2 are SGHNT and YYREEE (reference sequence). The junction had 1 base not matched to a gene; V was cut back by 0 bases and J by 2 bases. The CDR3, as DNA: TGTGCCAGCAGCTTGGGGGGACAGAACTATGGCTACACCTTC. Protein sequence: CASSLGGQNYGYTF.

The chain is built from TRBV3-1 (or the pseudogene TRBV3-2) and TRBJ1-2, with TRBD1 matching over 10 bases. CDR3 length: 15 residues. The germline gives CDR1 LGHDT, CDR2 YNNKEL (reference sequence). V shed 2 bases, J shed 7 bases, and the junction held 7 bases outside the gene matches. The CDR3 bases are TGTGCCAGCAGCCAATTCACGACAGGGGGCGCTGGCTACACCTTC. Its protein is CASSQFTTGGAGYTF.

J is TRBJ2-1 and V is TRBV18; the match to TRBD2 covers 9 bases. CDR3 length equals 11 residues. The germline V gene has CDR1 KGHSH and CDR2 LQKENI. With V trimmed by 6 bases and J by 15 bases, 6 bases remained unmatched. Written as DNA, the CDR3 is TGTGCCAGCTCCTTCGGGACTAGCTCGTTCTTC. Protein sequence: CASSFGTSSFF. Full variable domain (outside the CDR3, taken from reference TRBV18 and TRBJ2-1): NAGVMQNPRHLVRRRGQEARLRCSPMKGHSHVYWYRQLPEEGLKFMVYLQKENIIDESGMPKERFSAEFPKEGPSILRIQQVVRGDSAAYFCASSFGTSSFFGPGTRLTVL.

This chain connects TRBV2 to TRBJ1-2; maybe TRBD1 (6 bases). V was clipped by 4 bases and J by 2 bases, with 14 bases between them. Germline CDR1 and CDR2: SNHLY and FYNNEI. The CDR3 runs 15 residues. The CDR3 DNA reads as TGTGCCAGCAGTGCTTCTCAGGGGTGGAACTATGGCTACACCTTC. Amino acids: CASSASQGWNYGYTF.

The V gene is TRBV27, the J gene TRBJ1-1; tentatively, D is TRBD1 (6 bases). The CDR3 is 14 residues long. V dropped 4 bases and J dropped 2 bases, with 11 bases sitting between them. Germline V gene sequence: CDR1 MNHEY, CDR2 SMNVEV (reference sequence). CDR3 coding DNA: TGTGCCAGCAGTTACAGGGACGTAAACACTGAAGCTTTCTTT. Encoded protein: CASSYRDVNTEAFF.

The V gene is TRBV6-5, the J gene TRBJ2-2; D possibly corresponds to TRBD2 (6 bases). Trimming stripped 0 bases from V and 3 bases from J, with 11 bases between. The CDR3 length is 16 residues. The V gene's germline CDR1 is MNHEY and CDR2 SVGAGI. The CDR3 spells CASSYSRRADTGELFF. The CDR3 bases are TGTGCCAGCAGTTACTCGCGGAGGGCAGACACCGGGGAGCTGTTTTTT.

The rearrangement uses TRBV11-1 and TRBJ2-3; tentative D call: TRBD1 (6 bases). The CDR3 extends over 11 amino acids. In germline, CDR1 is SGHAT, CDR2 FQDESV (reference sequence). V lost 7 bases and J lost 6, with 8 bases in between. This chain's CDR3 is CASTQGDTQYF. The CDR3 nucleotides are TGTGCCAGCACCCAGGGGGATACGCAGTATTTT. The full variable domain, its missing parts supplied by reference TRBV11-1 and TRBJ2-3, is EAEVAQSPRYKITEKSQAVAFWCDPISGHATLYWYRQILGQGPELLVQFQDESVVDDSQLPKDRFSAERLKGVDSTLKIQPAELGDSAMYLCASTQGDTQYFGPGTRLTVL.

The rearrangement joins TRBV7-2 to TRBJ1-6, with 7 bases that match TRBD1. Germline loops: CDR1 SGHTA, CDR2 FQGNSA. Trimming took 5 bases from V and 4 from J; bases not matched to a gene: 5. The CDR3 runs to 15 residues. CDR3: CASSQSTGYNSPLHF. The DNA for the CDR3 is TGTGCCAGCAGCCAATCGACAGGGTATAATTCACCCCTCCACTTT.